The next 32 T cell receptor beta chains were all read from a single sample in a study of blood T cell repertoires in COVID-19. Sequencing used immunoSEQ multiplex PCR; TCRdb keeps in-frame clones, though not all of them. In the table there are 150,000 or so clones, 80% to 85% of which are singletons. Sequenced sample: peripheral blood. The receptors were sampled from an older woman with acute or convalescent COVID-19.

The gene calls are TRBV3-1 (or the pseudogene TRBV3-2) and TRBJ1-2; perhaps TRBD1 as D (6 bases). This CDR3 region has 15 residues. V was trimmed by 7 bases and J by 0 bases, leaving 15 bases between them. Germline loops: CDR1 LGHDT, CDR2 YNNKEL (reference sequence). DNA for the CDR3: TGTGCCAGCAACCGGTCGGGGGGCCCTAACTATGGCTACACCTTC. Protein: CASNRSGGPNYGYTF.

This chain joins TRBV11-1 and TRBJ2-7; 8 bases fit TRBD1. The length of the CDR3 is 15 residues. J gave up 3 bases and V 6 bases, and 10 bases lay outside the gene matches. CDR1 and CDR2 (germline): SGHAT, FQDESV (reference sequence). In DNA, the CDR3 is TGTGCCAGCAGGTTCCGACAGGGGATGAACTACGAGCAGTACTTC. Translation gives CASRFRQGMNYEQYF.

J is TRBJ1-1 and V is TRBV12-3 or TRBV12-4, with 7 bases fitting TRBD1. With V trimmed by 5 bases and J by 12 bases, 9 bases remained unmatched. The CDR3 consists of 12 residues. The CDR3 DNA reads TGTGCCAGCAGTCACGACAGGGTGATGACTTTCTTT. Encoded protein: CASSHDRVMTFF.

Only one count was recorded for this clone. The chain combines TRBV7-8 with TRBJ2-5; possible D gene TRBD1, 6 bases. Germline V gene sequence: CDR1 SGHVS, CDR2 FQNEAQ. V was trimmed by 2 bases and J by 2 bases, leaving 21 bases between them. The CDR3 contains 18 residues. The CDR3 here is CASSLMSQGNRVQETQYF. The CDR3 DNA follows: TGTGCCAGCAGCTTAATGTCCCAGGGGAACCGGGTTCAAGAGACCCAGTACTTC.

The CDR3 spells CASSPRTGYGYTF. The DNA of the CDR3 is TGTGCCAGCAGCCCCCGGACAGGATATGGCTACACCTTC. V gene TRBV9 combines with J gene TRBJ1-2; 7 bases match TRBD1. The trim removed 4 bases at V and 5 bases at J, leaving 5 bases unmatched. The V gene's germline CDR1 is SGDLS and CDR2 YYNGEE. The CDR3 runs to 13 residues.

This chain uses TRBV23-1 with TRBJ2-5; D remains unclear. TRBV23-1 is an ORF, and what it does is uncertain. The length of the CDR3 is 13 residues. V was cut by 0 bases and J by 5 bases, with 7 bases left in between. The CDR3 loop reads CASSQSYGETQYF. CDR3 DNA: TGCGCCAGCAGTCAATCGTACGGGGAGACCCAGTACTTC.

This rearrangement joins TRBV7-8 to TRBJ1-1; D might be TRBD1 (6 bases). CDR3 length equals 14 residues. Germline V gene lookup returns CDR1 SGHVS and CDR2 FQNEAQ. Trimming removed 1 base from V and 1 base from J, with 7 bases in between. The CDR3 spells CASSLVQGNTEAFF. For the CDR3, the DNA is TGTGCCAGCAGCTTAGTACAGGGGAACACTGAAGCTTTCTTT.

The CDR3 here is CASSSPQGLGEKLFF. The CDR3 nucleotides are TGTGCCAGCAGCTCTCCACAGGGGTTGGGGGAAAAACTGTTTTTT. The chain joins TRBV11-3 to TRBJ1-4; 7 nucleotides match TRBD1. The CDR3 spans 15 residues. Trimming cost V 4 bases and J 8 bases; bases outside gene matches: 10. Germline CDR1 reads SGHNT; CDR2 reads YENEEA.

This clone was seen just once. This chain joins TRBV6-2 or TRBV6-3 and TRBJ1-2; possible D gene TRBD1, 6 bases. The germline V gene has CDR1 MNHEY and CDR2 SVGEGT. V gave up 6 bases and J gave up 8 bases, with 19 bases separating them. The CDR3 consists of 14 residues. The CDR3 sequence: CASSLQGSRYGYTF. CDR3 in DNA: TGTGCCAGCAGCTTACAGGGTTCAAGGTACGGCTACACCTTC.

For the CDR3, the DNA is TGTGCCAGCAGTTTACCAGGGGTGTCCTATAATTCACCCCTCCACTTT. Protein product: CASSLPGVSYNSPLHF. The chain carries TRBV28 and TRBJ1-6; perhaps TRBD1 as D (6 bases). The CDR3 runs 16 residues. Germline V gives CDR1 MDHEN, CDR2 SYDVKM. Trimming shortened V by 2 bases and J by 1 base, and 9 bases separated the two germline ends.

The J gene is TRBJ1-1, the V gene TRBV6-5; 7 bases agree with TRBD1. This CDR3 is built from 13 residues. The ends lost 3 bases at V and 7 bases at J; junction bases unmatched: 5. Germline loops: CDR1 MNHEY, CDR2 SVGAGI. As DNA, the CDR3 is TGTGCCAGCAGTTATGGAGGGGGCAGTGAAGCTTTCTTT. This codes for CASSYGGGSEAFF.

The chain combines TRBV30 with TRBJ1-1; D call uncertain. The V gene lost 2 bases and the J gene lost 0 bases, with 10 bases spanning the gap. Germline-derived CDR1 and CDR2 are GTSNPN and SVGIG (reference sequence). The CDR3 length is 14 residues. CDR3 sequence reads: CAWSTTTVNTEAFF. The CDR3 DNA is TGTGCCTGGAGTACTACGACTGTGAACACTGAAGCTTTCTTT.

The chain carries TRBV19 and TRBJ1-4; TRBD1 matches at 10 bases. Germline loops: CDR1 LNHDA, CDR2 SQIVND (reference sequence). Trimming removed 5 bases from V and 5 bases from J; junction bases left unmatched: 8. The CDR3 has 16 amino acids. The CDR3 bases are TGTGCCAGTAGTGCAAGACAGGGGGCCGCCAATGAAAAACTGTTTTTT. It is translated as CASSARQGAANEKLFF.

V and J are TRBV24-1 and TRBJ2-1; 9 bases are shared with TRBD2. The CDR3 has 15 amino acids. Per germline, CDR1 KGHDR and CDR2 SFDVKD. With V trimmed by 7 bases and J by 8 bases, 11 bases remained unmatched. The CDR3 nucleotides are TGTGCCACCAGCCCGAAGTTAGCGGGAGTCCATGAGCAGTTCTTC. This translates into CATSPKLAGVHEQFF.

J is TRBJ1-4 and V is TRBV30; no firm D call. Germline V lookup: CDR1 GTSNPN, CDR2 SVGIG (reference sequence). The CDR3 sequence is 14 residues long. The V and J ends lost 1 base and 10 bases respectively, with 16 bases between them. This CDR3 is CAWSATEREGKLFF. The CDR3, as DNA: TGTGCCTGGAGTGCGACTGAGAGGGAAGGAAAACTGTTTTTT.

V is TRBV5-1 and J is TRBJ1-6, with TRBD1 as a possible D gene (6 bases). V shed 0 bases and J shed 10 bases, with 14 bases lying between them. The CDR3 is 15 residues long. Germline V CDR1 and CDR2: SGHRS, YFSETQ. CDR3 bases: TGCGCCAGCAGCTTGGTTTCAGGGGACGAATCACCCCTCCACTTT. Protein sequence: CASSLVSGDESPLHF.

The V gene is TRBV24-1, the J gene TRBJ2-1, with 11 bases fitting TRBD1. Germline V gene data show CDR1 as KGHDR and CDR2 as SFDVKD. Trimming removed 4 bases from V and 8 bases from J; junction bases left unmatched: 9. The CDR3 contains 16 residues. This CDR3 is CATSETGTGGWDEQFF. DNA of the CDR3: TGTGCCACCAGTGAAACCGGGACAGGGGGTTGGGATGAGCAGTTCTTC.

Note on this clone: Sequence at one end of the junction differs from germline and may be a read error. The chain joins TRBV3-1 (or the pseudogene TRBV3-2) to TRBJ2-3; 8 bases line up with TRBD2. The germline gives CDR1 LGHDT, CDR2 YNNKEL (reference sequence). The CDR3 is 13 residues long. The CDR3 bases are TGTGCCAGCAGCCAAGATCTCGGGCGGGAGGAACATTTT. It codes for CASSQDLGREEHF.

This sequence joins TRBV7-3 and TRBJ2-7, with D possibly matching TRBD1 (5 bases). The CDR3 runs 19 residues. Germline CDR1 SGHTA, CDR2 FQGTGA. V lost 1 base to trimming and J lost 3 bases, with 25 bases between them. CDR3 loop: CASSLRIDQDIGVFYEQYF. CDR3 in DNA: TGTGCCAGCAGCTTAAGAATAGATCAGGACATAGGTGTTTTCTACGAGCAGTACTTC. Drawing the rest from reference TRBV7-3 and TRBJ2-7, the complete variable domain is GAGVSQTPSNKVTEKGKYVELRCDPISGHTALYWYRQSLGQGPEFLIYFQGTGAADDSGLPNDRFFAVRPEGSVSTLKIQRTERGDSAVYLCASSLRIDQDIGVFYEQYFGPGTRLTVT.

V gene TRBV24-1 combines with J gene TRBJ1-3, with 11 bases identical to TRBD1. This CDR3 region has 16 residues. V lost 2 bases, J lost 8 bases, and 7 bases stayed unmatched. Germline-derived CDR1 and CDR2 are KGHDR and SFDVKD. The CDR3: CATSDWLGQGGYTIYF. CDR3 nucleotide sequence: TGTGCCACCAGTGATTGGCTGGGACAGGGGGGGTACACCATATATTTT.

The rearrangement joins TRBV6-4 to TRBJ2-2; D is perhaps TRBD1 (7 bases). The CDR3 is 14 residues long. V lost 6 bases to trimming and J lost 4 bases, with 12 bases between them. Germline lookup yields CDR1 MRHNA and CDR2 SNTAGT. CDR3 sequence (DNA): TGTGCCAGCAGAAGTCAGGGGGGCACCGGGGAGCTGTTTTTT. Amino acids: CASRSQGGTGELFF.

The chain carries TRBV13 and TRBJ2-7; TRBD1 matches 9 bases. CDR1 PRHDT and CDR2 FYEKMQ come from the germline V gene (reference sequence). The CDR3 has 18 amino acids. V was pared by 0 bases and J by 3 bases, with 12 bases of the junction left unmatched. CDR3 amino acids: CASSLGPLTGQGNYEQYF. The CDR3 DNA is TGTGCCAGCAGCTTAGGCCCTCTCACCGGACAGGGGAACTACGAGCAGTACTTC.

The chain joins TRBV9 to TRBJ2-3; 8 bases are shared with TRBD2. The CDR3 consists of 16 residues. The germline gives CDR1 SGDLS, CDR2 YYNGEE. V gave up 3 bases and J gave up 6 bases; unmatched junction bases: 12. The CDR3 loop reads CASSEWGLGAGDTQYF. In DNA, the CDR3 is TGTGCCAGCAGCGAATGGGGACTAGGAGCGGGGGATACGCAGTATTTT. The variable domain in full, completed from reference TRBV9 and TRBJ2-3, reads DSGVTQTPKHLITATGQRVTLRCSPRSGDLSVYWYQQSLDQGLQFLIQYYNGEERAKGNILERFSAQQFPDLHSELNLSSLELGDSALYFCASSEWGLGAGDTQYFGPGTRLTVL.

This clone was recorded only once. CDR3 nucleotide sequence: TGTGCCAGCTCACAGGGGGCCGCCGAGTATGAGCAGTTCTTC. Amino acid sequence: CASSQGAAEYEQFF. V and J are TRBV18 and TRBJ2-1; 7 bases fit TRBD1. Looked up from germline, CDR1 is KGHSH and CDR2 is LQKENI. With 4 bases clipped from V and 8 bases from J, the junction kept 8 bases outside the gene matches. This CDR3 has 14 residues. The full variable domain, its missing parts supplied by reference TRBV18 and TRBJ2-1, is NAGVMQNPRHLVRRRGQEARLRCSPMKGHSHVYWYRQLPEEGLKFMVYLQKENIIDESGMPKERFSAEFPKEGPSILRIQQVVRGDSAAYFCASSQGAAEYEQFFGPGTRLTVL.

V and J are TRBV30 and TRBJ1-5, with D uncertain. In germline, CDR1 is GTSNPN, CDR2 SVGIG (reference sequence). V was cut by 2 bases and J by 10 bases, with 12 bases left in between. The CDR3 sequence is 12 residues long. The CDR3 DNA reads TGTGCCTGGAGTCCCTTTTCGGGTCCCCAGCATTTT. It specifies CAWSPFSGPQHF.

V and J are TRBV6-2 or TRBV6-3 and TRBJ1-1; tentatively, D is TRBD1 (6 bases). V lost 4 bases and J 9 bases, leaving 18 bases between the germline ends. Germline CDR1 reads MNHEY; CDR2 reads SVGEGT. The CDR3 totals 14 residues. The CDR3 bases are TGTGCCAGCAGTTTACCCCAAGAACAGGGAAAAGCTTTCTTT. Amino acid sequence: CASSLPQEQGKAFF.

The rearrangement links TRBV11-3 to TRBJ2-1; D ambiguous. This CDR3 is built from 11 residues. In germline, CDR1 is SGHNT, CDR2 YENEEA. Trimming took off 5 bases at V and 16 bases at J, with 15 bases between the two ends. CDR3 sequence (DNA): TGTGCCAGCAGCCACCCTGGCTCCCCTTTCTTC. It is translated as CASSHPGSPFF.

The chain carries TRBV6-1 and TRBJ2-5; TRBD1 matches at 9 bases. Germline V gene sequence: CDR1 MNHNS, CDR2 SASEGT. This CDR3 comprises 14 residues. Trimming took 0 bases from V and 7 from J; bases not matched to a gene: 3. CDR3: CASSEAGTGRTQYF. The DNA for the CDR3 is TGTGCCAGCAGTGAAGCTGGGACAGGGCGGACCCAGTACTTC.

The genes are TRBV7-2 and TRBJ2-5, with D tentatively TRBD2 (6 bases). The V end lost 5 bases, the J end lost 4 bases, and 17 bases lay between the germline ends. This CDR3 has 15 residues. CDR1 and CDR2 from the germline V gene are SGHTA and FQGNSA. The CDR3 loop is CASSAAGTGRETQYF. The CDR3 DNA reads TGTGCCAGCAGCGCCGCGGGGACTGGTAGAGAGACCCAGTACTTC. The complete variable domain, with remaining parts taken from reference TRBV7-2 and TRBJ2-5, reads GAGVSQSPSNKVTEKGKDVELRCDPISGHTALYWYRQSLGQGLEFLIYFQGNSAPDKSGLPSDRFSAERTGGSVSTLTIQRTQQEDSAVYLCASSAAGTGRETQYFGPGTRLLVL.

V gene TRBV19 combines with J gene TRBJ2-7; 7 positions agree with TRBD1. V dropped 2 bases and J dropped 0; count of bases not matched to a gene: 1. CDR3 length: 14 residues. CDR1 and CDR2 (germline): LNHDA, SQIVND (reference sequence). CDR3 sequence: CASSIRDSSYEQYF. DNA of the CDR3: TGTGCCAGTAGTATAAGGGACAGCTCCTACGAGCAGTACTTC.

This chain links TRBV28 with TRBJ1-5; D call uncertain. V was clipped by 6 bases and J by 4 bases, with 13 bases between them. The CDR3 has 14 amino acids. In germline, CDR1 is MDHEN, CDR2 SYDVKM. CDR3 residues: CASSGNTINQPQHF. Written as DNA, the CDR3 is TGTGCCAGCAGCGGGAACACCATAAATCAGCCCCAGCATTTT.

This CDR3 reads CASTGGSNHEQYF. The CDR3 DNA reads TGCGCCAGCACTGGCGGGAGTAATCACGAGCAGTACTTC. The chain links TRBV10-2 to TRBJ2-7; TRBD2 agrees at 7 bases. V lost 7 bases to trimming and J lost 5 bases; unmatched junction nucleotides: 8. The CDR3 extends over 13 amino acids. The germline V gene encodes CDR1 WSHSY and CDR2 SAAADI.